The 32 T cell receptor beta chains below all came from one sample that was sequenced in a study of cytomegalovirus exposure and HLA in healthy donors. The study ran its PCR with 60 Vbeta and 13 Jbeta primers. This table comes from immunoSEQ multiplex PCR, and its TCRdb copy is limited to in-frame clones, with some not included. Its table lists 190,000 or so clones. The sample consisted of PBMCs. The receptors here all came from a boy aged 5 to 17 in good health and CMV-seronegative.

The chain links TRBV29-1 to TRBJ1-3; possibly TRBD1 for D (6 bases). V lost 5 bases, J lost 6 bases, and 14 bases lay in between. CDR1 is SQVTM, CDR2 ANQGSEA, per germline. The CDR3 runs 13 residues. This CDR3 is CSVRGGAENTIYF. CDR3 coding DNA: TGCAGCGTTAGGGGGGGGGCTGAAAACACCATATATTTT.

This chain links TRBV7-2 with TRBJ1-3; D gene uncertain. Germline V gives CDR1 SGHTA, CDR2 FQGNSA. V was shortened by 3 bases and J by 0 bases, with 6 bases between the two germline ends. This CDR3 region has 14 residues. The CDR3 DNA sequence: TGTGCCAGCAGCTTTGGGAGCTCTGGAAACACCATATATTTT. It yields the protein CASSFGSSGNTIYF.

The chain has TRBV21-1 and TRBJ1-5; TRBD1, the D gene given by the table, was not confirmed from the DNA. TRBV21-1 is described as a pseudogene. The CDR3 totals 22 residues. The CDR3 DNA reads as TGTGCCAGCAGCAAGACCCCGACAGGGCTCGTTCATACCTCCCTACTCCATCAGCCCCAGCATTTT. Residues: CASSKTPTGLVHTSLLHQPQHF.

This chain uses TRBV9 with TRBJ2-5; 10 nucleotides line up with TRBD2. Germline V gene sequence: CDR1 SGDLS, CDR2 YYNGEE. The CDR3 runs 17 residues. V was pared by 0 bases and J by 4 bases, with 9 bases of the junction left unmatched. DNA of the CDR3: TGTGCCAGCAGCGTAGGGGTAGCGGGGGGCCTGGGAGAGACCCAGTACTTC. Protein sequence: CASSVGVAGGLGETQYF.

V usage is TRBV28 and J usage is TRBJ1-1; weak D call: TRBD1 (6 bases). Germline CDR1 is MDHEN and CDR2 is SYDVKM. The CDR3 covers 15 residues. Trimming took 1 base from V and 4 from J, leaving 13 bases between them. The CDR3 coding sequence is TGTGCCAGCAGTTTATCTTTAGGGGGGGGCACTGAAGCTTTCTTT. Protein: CASSLSLGGGTEAFF.

The gene calls are TRBV5-1 and TRBJ2-7; 8 positions match TRBD2. Germline V gene sequence: CDR1 SGHRS, CDR2 YFSETQ. The ends lost 2 bases at V and 1 base at J; junction bases unmatched: 2. This CDR3 is 14 amino acids long. CDR3 coding DNA: TGCGCCAGCAGCTTCGGGGGGGCTTCCTACGAGCAGTACTTC. Encoded protein: CASSFGGASYEQYF.

The rearrangement uses TRBV4-1 and TRBJ1-2; possible D gene TRBD1, 6 bases. Trimming stripped 0 bases from V and 7 bases from J, with 12 bases between. This CDR3 region has 14 residues. Germline assignment: CDR1 MGHRA and CDR2 YSYEKL. CDR3 coding DNA: TGCGCCAGCAGCCAAGATAGAACAGGGTTTGGCTACACCTTC. The encoded protein is CASSQDRTGFGYTF.

This chain links TRBV7-3 with TRBJ2-7; tentative D call: TRBD2 (6 bases). This CDR3 spans 13 amino acids. The ends were cut back, 5 bases at V and 7 bases at J, with 15 bases in the middle. CDR1 is SGHTA, CDR2 FQGTGA, per germline. The CDR3 reads CASSQGAGYEQYF. The DNA for the CDR3 is TGTGCCAGCAGCCAGGGTGCGGGGTATGAGCAGTACTTC.

J is TRBJ1-1 and V is TRBV20-1, with D possibly matching TRBD1 (5 bases). Germline CDR1 is DFQATT and CDR2 is SNEGSKA (reference sequence). The CDR3 has 11 amino acids. Trimming removed 8 bases at V and 6 bases at J, with 13 bases between. CDR3 loop: CSWGGDSEAFF. In nucleotides, the CDR3 is TGCAGTTGGGGTGGGGACTCTGAAGCTTTCTTT.

The chain recombines TRBV11-2 with TRBJ2-7, with D perhaps matching TRBD1 (5 bases). This CDR3 is 11 amino acids long. V lost 6 bases and J lost 4, with 7 bases in between. The germline CDR1 and CDR2 sequences are SGHAT and FQNNGV. The CDR3 sequence is CASRAGYEQYF. The CDR3 DNA reads as TGTGCCAGCAGAGCAGGGTACGAGCAGTACTTC.

The chain employs TRBV13 and TRBJ2-5; a weak D match, TRBD2 (6 bases). Gene TRBJ2-7 matches the end of the DNA better, so the J call may be wrong. The germline gives CDR1 PRHDT, CDR2 FYEKMQ (reference sequence). This CDR3 has 15 residues. The CDR3 region has the DNA TGTGCCAGCAGCTTAGGGGGAGGAAACTCCTACGAGCAGTACTTC. Translating gives CASSLGGGNSYEQYF.

The chain recombines TRBV6-5 with TRBJ2-1; D call uncertain. The CDR3 sequence is 13 residues long. V was clipped by 7 bases and J by 4 bases, with 11 bases between them. CDR1 MNHEY and CDR2 SVGAGI come from the germline V gene. DNA of the CDR3: TGTGCCAGCAAACCGGGTCGGTACAATGAGCAGTTCTTC. It is translated as CASKPGRYNEQFF.

This rearrangement joins TRBV7-2 to TRBJ1-5; 8 bases map to TRBD1. After removal of 5 bases from V and 5 bases from J, the junction contained 11 bases not matched to a gene. This CDR3 has 16 amino acids. The germline V gene encodes CDR1 SGHTA and CDR2 FQGNSA. The CDR3 nucleotides are TGTGCCAGCAGCCAACGCCAGGGGGCCTCTTATCAGCCCCAGCATTTT. Translating it yields CASSQRQGASYQPQHF. Filled out from reference TRBV7-2 and TRBJ1-5, the complete variable domain reads GAGVSQSPSNKVTEKGKDVELRCDPISGHTALYWYRQSLGQGLEFLIYFQGNSAPDKSGLPSDRFSAERTGGSVSTLTIQRTQQEDSAVYLCASSQRQGASYQPQHFGDGTRLSIL.

Points on this clone: In the same sample, other DNA sequences code for this CDR3. CDR3 nucleotides: TGTGCCATCAGTGAGAGGCAGGAGAACACTGAAGCTTTCTTT. Translated, it gives CAISERQENTEAFF. The chain joins TRBV10-3 to TRBJ1-1, with D uncertain. There are 14 residues in the CDR3. V shed 2 bases and J shed 1 base, with 8 bases lying between them. Germline V gives CDR1 ENHRY, CDR2 SYGVKD.

The chain employs TRBV19 and TRBJ2-5; perhaps TRBD1 as D (5 bases). Germline V gene sequence: CDR1 LNHDA, CDR2 SQIVND (reference sequence). Trimming shortened V by 3 bases and J by 5 bases, and 10 bases separated the two germline ends. This CDR3 region has 13 residues. The CDR3 protein is CASSITGTETQYF. The CDR3 DNA sequence: TGTGCCAGTAGTATTACAGGTACCGAGACCCAGTACTTC.

The genes are TRBV7-6 and TRBJ2-1; D is uncertain. This CDR3 region has 15 residues. The germline V and J ends were trimmed by 5 bases and 5 bases, with 16 bases remaining between them. Germline V CDR1 and CDR2: SGHVS, FNYEAQ. The CDR3 region has the DNA TGTGCCAGCAGCGTAGGCCGCCTACCCGACAATGAGCAGTTCTTC. This translates into CASSVGRLPDNEQFF.

The chain links TRBV29-1 to TRBJ1-1, with unresolved D. This CDR3 is built from 14 residues. V lost 7 bases, J lost 2 bases, and 17 bases lay in between. The V gene's germline CDR1 is SQVTM and CDR2 ANQGSEA. CDR3 sequence: CSAYGREYNTEAFF. CDR3 nucleotides: TGCAGCGCCTACGGGCGGGAGTATAACACTGAAGCTTTCTTT.

The chain links TRBV10-3 to TRBJ2-1, with TRBD2 identical over 11 bases. The CDR3 contains 14 residues. Germline V gene lookup returns CDR1 ENHRY and CDR2 SYGVKD. V shed 4 bases, J shed 9 bases, and the junction held 5 bases outside the gene matches. CDR3 sequence reads: CAISGLAGGAEQFF. The DNA of the CDR3 is TGTGCCATCAGTGGCCTAGCGGGGGGAGCTGAGCAGTTCTTC.

J is TRBJ2-5 and V is TRBV6-4; 9 nucleotides agree with TRBD1. The end of the DNA is better explained by TRBJ2-7, so the J call may be wrong. The germline V gene encodes CDR1 MRHNA and CDR2 SNTAGT. The CDR3 spans 14 residues. In DNA form, the CDR3 reads TGTGCCAGCAGCCCCGGACAGGGGAGCTACGAGCAGTACTTC. Protein product: CASSPGQGSYEQYF.

This chain joins TRBV13 and TRBJ2-1, with TRBD2 matching 11 bases. The CDR3 totals 17 residues. Trimming at V came to 1 base and at J to 9 bases, leaving 11 bases not matched to a gene. Germline V gene sequence: CDR1 PRHDT, CDR2 FYEKMQ (reference sequence). As DNA, the CDR3 is TGTGCCAGCAGCTTAGTAGCGGGGGGGCTCGGTAGGAGTGAGCAGTTCTTC. It codes for CASSLVAGGLGRSEQFF.

The J gene is TRBJ2-5, the V gene TRBV19, with TRBD2 identical over 9 bases. J lost 2 bases, V lost 3 bases, and 4 bases had no gene match. This CDR3 is built from 15 residues. CDR1 and CDR2 from the germline V gene are LNHDA and SQIVND (reference sequence). DNA for the CDR3: TGTGCCAGTAGTATGGGTAGCGGGGGTCAAGAGACCCAGTACTTC. It translates to CASSMGSGGQETQYF.

The genes are TRBV5-6 and TRBJ1-1, with 7 nucleotides matching TRBD1. Germline CDR1 and CDR2: SGHDT and YYEEEE. The CDR3 is 14 residues long. V lost 2 bases to trimming and J lost 5 bases; unmatched junction nucleotides: 6. DNA of the CDR3: TGTGCCAGCAGCTTTAAAAGACAGGGTACTGAAGCTTTCTTT. Protein product: CASSFKRQGTEAFF.

V is TRBV10-3 and J is TRBJ1-5; no firm D call. Germline values: CDR1 ENHRY, CDR2 SYGVKD. This CDR3 region has 16 residues. The germline V and J ends were trimmed by 2 bases and 3 bases, with 14 bases remaining between them. CDR3 sequence reads: CAISEGPQKFNQPQHF. The DNA for the CDR3 is TGTGCCATCAGTGAGGGCCCCCAGAAATTCAATCAGCCCCAGCATTTT.

The genes are TRBV21-1 and TRBJ1-1. TRBV21-1 is a listed pseudogene. CDR3 size: 16 residues. The CDR3 DNA is TGTGCCAGCAGCAAAGATACGGAGGGAGAGAACACTGAAGCTTTCTTT. Its translation: CASSKDTEGENTEAFF.

This sequence joins TRBV5-8 and TRBJ1-2, with D unclear. This CDR3 spans 13 amino acids. Germline loops: CDR1 SGHTS, CDR2 YDEGEE. V was shortened by 8 bases and J by 4 bases, with 15 bases between the two germline ends. DNA for the CDR3: TGTGCCAGGGGTTGGGAGATTCCCTATGGCTACACCTTC. It yields the protein CARGWEIPYGYTF.

The chain couples TRBV2 to TRBJ1-2, with 9 bases lining up with TRBD1. V lost 3 bases and J lost 8; bases outside the gene matches: 7. Germline-derived CDR1 and CDR2 are SNHLY and FYNNEI. CDR3 size: 14 residues. The CDR3 protein is CASSESGTGWGYTF. The CDR3 nucleotides are TGTGCCAGCAGTGAGAGTGGGACAGGGTGGGGCTACACCTTC.

Turning to this clone: This CDR3 is also generated by other DNA sequences in the sample. V is TRBV5-1 and J is TRBJ2-2, with a tentative D call TRBD1 (6 bases). The CDR3 spans 14 residues. Germline V lookup: CDR1 SGHRS, CDR2 YFSETQ. Trimming left V 4 bases short and J 1 base short, with 8 bases between. CDR3 in amino acids: CASSLGQNTGELFF. CDR3 in DNA: TGCGCCAGCAGCCTGGGACAGAACACCGGGGAGCTGTTTTTT.

The chain has TRBV5-5 and TRBJ2-5, with D unclear. The germline V gene encodes CDR1 SGHKS and CDR2 YYEKEE (reference sequence). Trimming stripped 2 bases from V and 5 bases from J, with 4 bases between. The CDR3 extends over 11 amino acids. The CDR3 nucleotides are TGTGCCAGCAGCTTTTCGGAGACCCAGTACTTC. Translated, it gives CASSFSETQYF.

The chain uses TRBV7-3 and TRBJ2-5; TRBD1 is a possible D gene (6 bases). CDR1 is SGHTA, CDR2 FQGTGA, per germline. With 3 bases removed from V and 5 bases from J, the gap between germline ends came to 10 bases. The CDR3 sequence is 13 residues long. The CDR3 loop is CASSFRGMETQYF. CDR3 in DNA: TGTGCCAGCAGCTTCAGGGGAATGGAGACCCAGTACTTC. The full variable domain, its missing parts supplied by reference TRBV7-3 and TRBJ2-5, is GAGVSQTPSNKVTEKGKYVELRCDPISGHTALYWYRQSLGQGPEFLIYFQGTGAADDSGLPNDRFFAVRPEGSVSTLKIQRTERGDSAVYLCASSFRGMETQYFGPGTRLLVL.

V is TRBV19 and J is TRBJ2-7, with 12 bases lining up with TRBD2. Germline CDR1 reads LNHDA; CDR2 reads SQIVND (reference sequence). Trimming removed 5 bases from V and 5 bases from J; junction bases left unmatched: 7. CDR3 length: 15 amino acids. CDR3 amino acids: CASSSSSGGVHEQYF. The CDR3 nucleotides read TGTGCCAGTAGTTCATCTAGCGGGGGGGTCCACGAGCAGTACTTC.

Notes on this clone: This CDR3 is also generated by other DNA sequences in the sample. V usage is TRBV6-5 and J usage is TRBJ1-1; no reliable D call. With 2 bases removed from V and 10 bases from J, the gap between germline ends came to 14 bases. This CDR3 spans 13 amino acids. Looked up from germline, CDR1 is MNHEY and CDR2 is SVGAGI. The CDR3 coding sequence is TGTGCCAGCAGTTACACCCCGGGGATGGGAGCTTTCTTT. Translated: CASSYTPGMGAFF.

The chain carries TRBV11-2 and TRBJ2-2; D is uncertain. Germline CDR1 reads SGHAT; CDR2 reads FQNNGV. Trimming cost V 5 bases and J 5 bases, with 9 bases left between them. CDR3 length: 13 residues. The CDR3 DNA reads as TGTGCCAGCAGCCCCACAAATACCGGGGAGCTGTTTTTT. Its protein product is CASSPTNTGELFF.